This is a list of T cell receptor beta chains from one sample in a study of cytomegalovirus exposure and HLA in healthy donors. Generated by immunoSEQ multiplex PCR, the TCRdb table keeps only in-frame clones and is missing some. Of 150,000 to 170,000 clones listed, 70% to 80% are singletons. The material sequenced was PBMCs. The receptor set was obtained from a man aged 25 to 40 in good health and CMV-seropositive. CDR3s include the opening cysteine and the closing phenylalanine or tryptophan. The order of the fields is J gene, CDR3 length, V gene, clone size, CDR3 protein. Expanded clones get a size class; other rows say once, few or many, or leave the size out.

j_gene: TRBJ2-3
len: 15
v_gene: TRBV6-5
abundance: NA
CDR3aa: CASSYSGLAVDTQYF

j_gene: TRBJ1-1
len: 14
v_gene: TRBV27
abundance: NA
CDR3aa: CASSFGGSGTEAFF

j_gene: TRBJ1-1
len: 12
v_gene: TRBV30
abundance: NA
CDR3aa: CAWKNKNTEAFF

j_gene: TRBJ1-1
len: 13
v_gene: TRBV30
abundance: NA
CDR3aa: CAWSSGKNTEAFF

j_gene: TRBJ2-3
len: 15
v_gene: TRBV15
abundance: NA
CDR3aa: CATSPRDTMTDTQYF

j_gene: TRBJ2-1
len: 14
v_gene: TRBV2
abundance: NA
CDR3aa: CASQREPGYNEQFF

j_gene: TRBJ1-6
len: 15
v_gene: TRBV7-2
abundance: NA
CDR3aa: CASSLGARAGSPLHF

j_gene: TRBJ2-7
len: 15
v_gene: TRBV7-2
abundance: NA
CDR3aa: CASSLVRTSGYEQYF

j_gene: TRBJ2-5
len: 15
v_gene: TRBV9
abundance: once
CDR3aa: CASSPLAGAQETQYF

j_gene: TRBJ2-5
len: 15
v_gene: TRBV27
abundance: NA
CDR3aa: CASSLAAGRKETQYF

j_gene: TRBJ2-1
len: 18
v_gene: TRBV9
abundance: NA
CDR3aa: CASSVASASGFGYNEQFF

j_gene: TRBJ2-1
len: 16
v_gene: TRBV10-2
abundance: NA
CDR3aa: CASCPGLAGFYNEQFF

j_gene: TRBJ1-1
len: 15
v_gene: TRBV6-5
abundance: NA
CDR3aa: CASLRGGAENTEAFF

j_gene: TRBJ1-2
len: 13
v_gene: TRBV6-5
abundance: NA
CDR3aa: CASSYFRGYGYTF

j_gene: TRBJ2-3
len: 15
v_gene: TRBV19
abundance: NA
CDR3aa: CASRAAGDRTDTQYF

j_gene: TRBJ2-5
len: 16
v_gene: TRBV27
abundance: NA
CDR3aa: CASRPMGLAGGETQYF

j_gene: TRBJ1-5
len: 15
v_gene: TRBV2
abundance: NA
CDR3aa: CASGVGTAKTEPQHF

j_gene: TRBJ1-1
len: 15
v_gene: TRBV6-1
abundance: NA
CDR3aa: CASSEAHSMNTEAFF

j_gene: TRBJ2-3
len: 14
v_gene: TRBV2
abundance: NA
CDR3aa: CASSYLLVTDTQYF

j_gene: TRBJ2-1
len: 16
v_gene: TRBV5-4
abundance: NA
CDR3aa: CASSLLRGGRYNEQFF

j_gene: TRBJ2-5
len: 13
v_gene: TRBV2
abundance: NA
CDR3aa: CASSKGLEETQYF

j_gene: TRBJ2-5
len: 13
v_gene: TRBV2
abundance: NA
CDR3aa: CATGGEFQETQYF

j_gene: TRBJ2-7
len: 13
v_gene: TRBV4-2
abundance: NA
CDR3aa: CASSPDRGYEQYF

j_gene: NA
len: 16
v_gene: TRBV4-2
abundance: few
CDR3aa: CASSQVGTSGSYEQYF

j_gene: TRBJ1-2
len: 12
v_gene: TRBV5-6
abundance: NA
CDR3aa: CASGRRLYGYTF

j_gene: TRBJ2-5
len: 14
v_gene: TRBV5-1
abundance: NA
CDR3aa: CASRWTSGTETQYF

j_gene: TRBJ2-3
len: 11
v_gene: TRBV20-1
abundance: NA
CDR3aa: CSAKDAGTQYF

j_gene: TRBJ1-5
len: 14
v_gene: TRBV7-9
abundance: NA
CDR3aa: CASSLTGANQPQHF

j_gene: TRBJ2-1
len: 16
v_gene: TRBV7-9
abundance: NA
CDR3aa: CASSSGLAGVSNEQFF

j_gene: TRBJ2-2
len: 13
v_gene: TRBV4-1
abundance: NA
CDR3aa: CASSPANTGELFF

j_gene: TRBJ1-5
len: 13
v_gene: TRBV12-5
abundance: NA
CDR3aa: CASGPEGLQPQHF